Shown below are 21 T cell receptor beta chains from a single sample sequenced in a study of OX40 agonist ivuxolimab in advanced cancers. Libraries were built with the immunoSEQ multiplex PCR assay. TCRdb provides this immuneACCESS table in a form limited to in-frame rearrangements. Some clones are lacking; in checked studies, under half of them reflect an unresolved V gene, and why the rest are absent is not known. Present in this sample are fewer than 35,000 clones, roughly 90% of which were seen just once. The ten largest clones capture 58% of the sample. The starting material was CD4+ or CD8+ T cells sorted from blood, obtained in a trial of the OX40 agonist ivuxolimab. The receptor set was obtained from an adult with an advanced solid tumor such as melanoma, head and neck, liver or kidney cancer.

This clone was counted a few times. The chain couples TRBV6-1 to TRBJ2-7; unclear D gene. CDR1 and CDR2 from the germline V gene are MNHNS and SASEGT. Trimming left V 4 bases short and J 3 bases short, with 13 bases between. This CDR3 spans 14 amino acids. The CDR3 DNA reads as TGTGCCAGCAGTGCTGGTCAGGTCCTCTACGAGCAGTACTTC. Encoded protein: CASSAGQVLYEQYF.

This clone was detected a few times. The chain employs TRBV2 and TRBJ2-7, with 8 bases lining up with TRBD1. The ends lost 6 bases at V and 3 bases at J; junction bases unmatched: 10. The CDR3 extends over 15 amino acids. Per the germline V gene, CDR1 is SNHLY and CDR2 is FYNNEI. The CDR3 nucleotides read TGTGCCAGCAGAGATGGCCCAGGGGGCGACTACGAGCAGTACTTC. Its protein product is CASRDGPGGDYEQYF. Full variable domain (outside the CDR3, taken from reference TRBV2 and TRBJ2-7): EPEVTQTPSHQVTQMGQEVILRCVPISNHLYFYWYRQILGQKVEFLVSFYNNEISEKSEIFDDQFSVERPDGSNFTLKIRSTKLEDSAMYFCASRDGPGGDYEQYFGPGTRLTVT.

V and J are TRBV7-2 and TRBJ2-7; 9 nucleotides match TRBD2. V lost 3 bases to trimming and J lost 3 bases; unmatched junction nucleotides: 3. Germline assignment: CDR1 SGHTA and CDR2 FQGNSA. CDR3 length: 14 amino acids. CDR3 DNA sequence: TGTGCCAGCAGCTTCGCTAGCGGGGACTACGAGCAGTACTTC. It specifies CASSFASGDYEQYF.

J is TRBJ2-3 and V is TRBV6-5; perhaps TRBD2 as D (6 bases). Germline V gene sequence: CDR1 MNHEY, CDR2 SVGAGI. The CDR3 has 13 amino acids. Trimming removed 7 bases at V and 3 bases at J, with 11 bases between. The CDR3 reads CASTMGGTDTQYF. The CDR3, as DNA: TGTGCCAGCACCATGGGGGGAACAGATACGCAGTATTTT.

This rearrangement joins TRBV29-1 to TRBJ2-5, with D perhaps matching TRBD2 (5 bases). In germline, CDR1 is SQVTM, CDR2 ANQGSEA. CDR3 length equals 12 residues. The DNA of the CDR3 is TGCAGTGGGATCGGGGATTGGAAGACCCAGTACTTC. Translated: CSGIGDWKTQYF. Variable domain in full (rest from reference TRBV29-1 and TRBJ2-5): SAVISQKPSRDICQRGTSLTIQCQVDSQVTMMFWYRQQPGQSLTLIATANQGSEATYESGFVIDKFPISRPNLTFSTLTVSNMSPEDSSIYLCSGIGDWKTQYFGPGTRLLVL.

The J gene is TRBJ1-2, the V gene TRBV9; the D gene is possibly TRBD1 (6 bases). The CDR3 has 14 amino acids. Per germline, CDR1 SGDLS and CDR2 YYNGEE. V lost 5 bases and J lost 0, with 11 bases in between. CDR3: CASSQQGANYGYTF. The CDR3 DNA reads TGTGCCAGCAGTCAACAGGGAGCTAACTATGGCTACACCTTC.

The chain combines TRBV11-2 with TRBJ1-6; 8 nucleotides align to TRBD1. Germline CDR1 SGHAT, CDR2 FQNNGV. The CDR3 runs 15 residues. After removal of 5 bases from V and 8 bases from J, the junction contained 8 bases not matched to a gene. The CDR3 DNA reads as TGTGCCAGCAGCCTACGGACAGGGATGGATTCACCCCTCCACTTT. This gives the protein CASSLRTGMDSPLHF. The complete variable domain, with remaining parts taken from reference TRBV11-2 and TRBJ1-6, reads EAGVAQSPRYKIIEKRQSVAFWCNPISGHATLYWYQQILGQGPKLLIQFQNNGVVDDSQLPKDRFSAERLKGVDSTLKIQPAKLEDSAVYLCASSLRTGMDSPLHFGNGTRLTVT.

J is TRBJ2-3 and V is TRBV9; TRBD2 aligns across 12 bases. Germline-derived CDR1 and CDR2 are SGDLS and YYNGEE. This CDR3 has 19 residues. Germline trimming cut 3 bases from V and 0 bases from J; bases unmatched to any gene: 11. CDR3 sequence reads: CASSGGLAGIYPSTDTQYF. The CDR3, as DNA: TGTGCCAGCAGCGGCGGACTAGCGGGGATTTACCCTAGCACAGATACGCAGTATTTT.

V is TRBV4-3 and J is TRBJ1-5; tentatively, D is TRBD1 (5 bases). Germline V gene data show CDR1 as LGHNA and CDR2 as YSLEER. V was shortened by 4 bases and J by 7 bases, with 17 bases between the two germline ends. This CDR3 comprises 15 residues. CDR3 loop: CASSPFLIGDQPQHF. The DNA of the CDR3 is TGCGCCAGCAGCCCTTTCCTTATCGGGGACCAGCCCCAGCATTTT.

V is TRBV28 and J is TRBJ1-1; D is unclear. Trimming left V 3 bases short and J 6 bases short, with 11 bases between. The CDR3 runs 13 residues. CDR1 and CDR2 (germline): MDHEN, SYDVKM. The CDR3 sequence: CASSFLGGAEAFF. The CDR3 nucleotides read TGTGCCAGCAGTTTTCTGGGTGGGGCTGAAGCTTTCTTT.

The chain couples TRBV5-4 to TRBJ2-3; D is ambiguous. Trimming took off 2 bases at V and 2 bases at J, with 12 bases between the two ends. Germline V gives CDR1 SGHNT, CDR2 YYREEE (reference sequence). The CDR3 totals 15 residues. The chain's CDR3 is CASSLEAADTDTQYF. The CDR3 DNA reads TGTGCCAGCAGCTTAGAAGCTGCTGACACAGATACGCAGTATTTT. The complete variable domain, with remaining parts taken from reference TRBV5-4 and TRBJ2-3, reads ETGVTQSPTHLIKTRGQQVTLRCSSQSGHNTVSWYQQALGQGPQFIFQYYREEENGRGNFPPRFSGLQFPNYSSELNVNALELDDSALYLCASSLEAADTDTQYFGPGTRLTVL.

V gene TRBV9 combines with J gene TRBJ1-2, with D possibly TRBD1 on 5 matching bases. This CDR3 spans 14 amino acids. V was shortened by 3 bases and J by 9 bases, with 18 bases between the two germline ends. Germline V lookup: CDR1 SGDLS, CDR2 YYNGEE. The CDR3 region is CASSAVRDLWSYTF. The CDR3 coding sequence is TGTGCCAGCAGCGCCGTCCGGGACTTGTGGAGCTACACCTTC.

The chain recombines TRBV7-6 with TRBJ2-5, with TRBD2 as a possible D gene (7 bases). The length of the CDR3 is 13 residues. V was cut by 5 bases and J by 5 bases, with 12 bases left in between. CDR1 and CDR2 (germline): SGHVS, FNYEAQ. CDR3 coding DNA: TGTGCCAGCAGCGAAGAGGGGGGGGAGACCCAGTACTTC. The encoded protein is CASSEEGGETQYF.

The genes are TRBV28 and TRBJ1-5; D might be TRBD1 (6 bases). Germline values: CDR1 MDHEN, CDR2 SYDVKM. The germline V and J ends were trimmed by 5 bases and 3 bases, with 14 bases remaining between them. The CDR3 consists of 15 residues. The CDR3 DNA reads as TGTGCCAGCAGTCTAGAGGACAGAGTCAATCAGCCCCAGCATTTT. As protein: CASSLEDRVNQPQHF.

CDR3 in amino acids: CAIGGTSTDTQYF. The CDR3 DNA sequence: TGTGCCATCGGGGGGACTAGCACAGATACGCAGTATTTT. V gene TRBV10-3 combines with J gene TRBJ2-3, with D possibly being TRBD2 (6 bases). The CDR3 runs 13 residues. Trimming shortened V by 8 bases and J by 0 bases, and 9 bases separated the two germline ends. Germline values: CDR1 ENHRY, CDR2 SYGVKD.

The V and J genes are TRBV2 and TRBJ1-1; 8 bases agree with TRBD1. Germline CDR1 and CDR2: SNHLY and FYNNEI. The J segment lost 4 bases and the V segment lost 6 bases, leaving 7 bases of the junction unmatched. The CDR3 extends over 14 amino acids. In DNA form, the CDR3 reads TGTGCCAGCAGAAGCGGACAGGGTGTCACTGAAGCTTTCTTT. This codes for CASRSGQGVTEAFF. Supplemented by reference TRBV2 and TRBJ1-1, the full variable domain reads EPEVTQTPSHQVTQMGQEVILRCVPISNHLYFYWYRQILGQKVEFLVSFYNNEISEKSEIFDDQFSVERPDGSNFTLKIRSTKLEDSAMYFCASRSGQGVTEAFFGQGTRLTVV.

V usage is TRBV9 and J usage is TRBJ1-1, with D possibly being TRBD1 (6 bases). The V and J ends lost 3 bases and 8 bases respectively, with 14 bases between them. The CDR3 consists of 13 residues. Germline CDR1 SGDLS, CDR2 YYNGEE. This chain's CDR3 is CASSEGEDWEAFF. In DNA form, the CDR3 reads TGTGCCAGCAGCGAGGGGGAGGACTGGGAAGCTTTCTTT. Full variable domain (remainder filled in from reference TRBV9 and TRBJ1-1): DSGVTQTPKHLITATGQRVTLRCSPRSGDLSVYWYQQSLDQGLQFLIQYYNGEERAKGNILERFSAQQFPDLHSELNLSSLELGDSALYFCASSEGEDWEAFFGQGTRLTVV.

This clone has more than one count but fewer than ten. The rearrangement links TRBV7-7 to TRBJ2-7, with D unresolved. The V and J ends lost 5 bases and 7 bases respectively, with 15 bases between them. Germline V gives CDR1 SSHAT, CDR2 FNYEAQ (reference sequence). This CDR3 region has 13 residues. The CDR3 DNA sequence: TGTGCCAGCAGCACAGTAACGTTAGGGGAGCAGTACTTC. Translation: CASSTVTLGEQYF.

Here the CDR3 reads CATSGGTGNFSPLHF. The CDR3 nucleotides read TGTGCCACCAGCGGGGGGACAGGGAATTTTTCACCCCTCCACTTT. The chain links TRBV15 to TRBJ1-6, with 9 nucleotides matching TRBD1. With 5 bases clipped from V and 9 bases from J, the junction kept 8 bases outside the gene matches. CDR1 and CDR2 from the germline V gene are LNHNV and YYDKDF (reference sequence). The CDR3 is made up of 15 amino acids. Variable domain in full (rest from reference TRBV15 and TRBJ1-6): DAMVIQNPRYQVTQFGKPVTLSCSQTLNHNVMYWYQQKSSQAPKLLFHYYDKDFNNEADTPDNFQSRRPNTSFCFLDIRSPGLGDTAMYLCATSGGTGNFSPLHFGNGTRLTVT.

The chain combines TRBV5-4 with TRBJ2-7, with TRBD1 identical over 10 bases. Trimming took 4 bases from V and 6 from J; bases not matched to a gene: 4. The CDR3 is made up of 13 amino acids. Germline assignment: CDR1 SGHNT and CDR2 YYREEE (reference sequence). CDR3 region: CASSPGQGSEQYF. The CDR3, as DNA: TGTGCCAGCAGCCCGGGACAGGGGTCCGAGCAGTACTTC.

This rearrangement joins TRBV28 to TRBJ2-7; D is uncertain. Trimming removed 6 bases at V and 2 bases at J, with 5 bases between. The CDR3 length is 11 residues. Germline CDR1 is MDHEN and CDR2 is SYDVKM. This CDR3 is CASSDAYEQYF. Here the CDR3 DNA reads TGTGCCAGCAGCGACGCCTACGAGCAGTACTTC. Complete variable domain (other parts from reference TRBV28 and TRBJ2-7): DVKVTQSSRYLVKRTGEKVFLECVQDMDHENMFWYRQDPGLGLRLIYFSYDVKMKEKGDIPEGYSVSREKKERFSLILESASTNQTSMYLCASSDAYEQYFGPGTRLTVT.